The 4 T cell receptor beta chains in this list originate from one sample, sequenced in a study of technical replicates of blood from several donors. The repertoire was sequenced with immunoSEQ multiplex PCR; TCRdb's copy has only in-frame clones and lacks some. This table has about 81,000 clones, 96% appearing once. The sequenced sample was T cells isolated from PBMCs. These receptors came from a human donor in good health.

J is TRBJ2-5 and V is TRBV7-6; no firm D call. Germline values: CDR1 SGHVS, CDR2 FNYEAQ. Trimming cost V 4 bases and J 5 bases, with 11 bases left between them. The CDR3 consists of 13 residues. The CDR3 DNA is TGTGCCAGCAGCTGGAGTTTGAGGGAGACCCAGTACTTC. Its translation: CASSWSLRETQYF.

The chain employs TRBV10-3 and TRBJ2-5; D is possibly TRBD2 (6 bases). The V gene lost 3 bases and the J gene lost 4 bases, with 12 bases spanning the gap. CDR3 length: 14 amino acids. Germline V gene sequence: CDR1 ENHRY, CDR2 SYGVKD. CDR3 DNA sequence: TGTGCCATCAGTGAAGACCCCGGGGGAGAGACCCAGTACTTC. Translated: CAISEDPGGETQYF.

This sequence joins TRBV6-1 and TRBJ1-5; D might be TRBD1 (5 bases). CDR1 is MNHNS, CDR2 SASEGT, per germline. Trimming took 2 bases from V and 5 from J, leaving 16 bases between them. The length of the CDR3 is 16 residues. The CDR3 loop reads CASSELGPRGDQPQHF. CDR3 nucleotide sequence: TGTGCCAGCAGTGAACTCGGCCCCCGGGGGGATCAGCCCCAGCATTTT.

This clone was found a few times. The chain has TRBV11-2 and TRBJ1-1; a possible D gene is TRBD1 (5 bases). The V and J ends lost 0 bases and 4 bases respectively, with 12 bases between them. The germline V gene has CDR1 SGHAT and CDR2 FQNNGV. This CDR3 comprises 15 residues. The CDR3 here is CASSLDRQGLTEAFF. In DNA form, the CDR3 reads TGTGCCAGCAGCTTAGATCGCCAGGGCCTCACTGAAGCTTTCTTT.